Sequencing of this T cell receptor beta chain was carried out in a study of spatial heterogeneity in lung cancer. TCRdb reprocessed the 5' RACE reads via MiXCR and lists one record per CDR3 protein. The sample has around 15,000 distinct CDR3 sequences, approximately 8.5% seen once; the top ten hold 33%. Specified time point: sample taken at primary tumor resection. No cell sorting; template was whole RNA from tumor, lung tissue or PBMC. The germline CDR1 and CDR2 sequences are MNHNS and SASEGT. CDR3 length equals 16 residues. J was trimmed by 0 bases and V by 8 bases; bases with no gene match: 9. The rearrangement joins TRBV6-1 to TRBJ1-3, with 8 bases matching TRBD1. The receptor's source is a female donor with early-stage non-small cell lung cancer. The sequencing here drew on PBMCs, taken at surgery. The CDR3 sequence is CASESKGQDSGNTIYF. The CDR3 coding sequence is TGTGCCAGCGAATCGAAGGGACAGGACTCTGGAAACACCATATATTTT.